One and the same sample provided the 20 T cell receptor beta chains below, sequenced in a study of T cell repertoires and leukemia-associated antigens (dated by TCRdb to about 2019). Their antigens remain unidentified. Libraries were prepared through 5' RACE. TCRdb records Illumina MiSeq as the sequencer. TCRdb took the public reads, trimmed them with fastp at Q25, ran MiXCR for clone calling and kept in-frame beta chains. Each record represents a unique CDR3 protein, reported with the most common genes and DNA among its rows. This sample holds more than 8,000 distinct CDR3 sequences; roughly 40% were observed only once. Of the sample, around 58% is held by the ten largest clones. What was sequenced was CD3+ T cells sorted from blood and cultured. The receptors were gathered from a female donor in good health.

This clonotype was detected once. The chain links TRBV5-1 to TRBJ2-5, with D possibly TRBD1 on 5 matching bases. Between the trimmed V and J ends, which lost 0 bases and 4 bases, there was a span of 16 bases. The CDR3 totals 16 residues. Germline lookup yields CDR1 SGHRS and CDR2 YFSETQ. The CDR3 region has the DNA TGCGCCAGCAGCTTGGACGTCCAAATGGGGCTAGAGACCCAGTACTTC. Translated, it gives CASSLDVQMGLETQYF.

There are a few counts of this clonotype. The chain has TRBV27 and TRBJ1-2; TRBD1 might be the D (6 bases). The ends were cut back, 5 bases at V and 8 bases at J, with 12 bases in the middle. The germline CDR1 and CDR2 sequences are MNHEY and SMNVEV (reference sequence). The CDR3 totals 12 residues. CDR3 amino acids: CASSARGWGYTF. The CDR3 DNA sequence: TGTGCCAGCAGTGCCAGGGGATGGGGCTACACCTTC.

This clonotype showed up many times. A clone one base away is much larger, so this may be a read error. This rearrangement joins TRBV2 to TRBJ1-6; unclear D gene. CDR3 length: 15 residues. The V gene lost 4 bases and the J gene lost 11 bases, with 18 bases spanning the gap. CDR1 and CDR2 (germline): SNHLY, FYNNEI. The CDR3 bases are TGTGCCAGCAGTGTCGTAGGGCACAACAATCCACCCCTCCACTTT. Its protein product is CASSVVGHNNPPLHF.

V gene TRBV20-1 combines with J gene TRBJ2-3, with TRBD2 matching over 11 bases. CDR1 is DFQATT, CDR2 SNEGSKA, per germline (reference sequence). The CDR3 has 14 amino acids. The junction had 4 bases not matched to a gene; V was cut back by 6 bases and J by 2 bases. The CDR3 DNA reads as TGCAGTGCCCTGGGACTAGCGGACACAGATACGCAGTATTTT. Amino acid sequence: CSALGLADTDTQYF.

In its sample, this clonotype was seen a few times. The chain recombines TRBV29-1 with TRBJ1-2, with a weak D call TRBD1 (6 bases). V was clipped by 6 bases and J by 8 bases, with 13 bases between them. This CDR3 region has 11 residues. CDR1 and CDR2 from the germline V gene are SQVTM and ANQGSEA. The CDR3 loop reads CSVAHQGGYTF. The CDR3, as DNA: TGCAGCGTCGCGCACCAGGGGGGCTACACCTTC.

This clonotype was seen a handful of times. This chain joins TRBV7-6 and TRBJ1-4; D may be TRBD1 (6 bases). Germline loops: CDR1 SGHVS, CDR2 FNYEAQ. The length of the CDR3 is 14 residues. Trimming shortened V by 3 bases and J by 8 bases, and 13 bases separated the two germline ends. The CDR3 protein is CASSLGHRTEKLFF. CDR3 DNA sequence: TGTGCCAGCAGCTTGGGACATAGAACGGAAAAACTGTTTTTT.

The chain joins TRBV11-2 to TRBJ2-2, with D possibly TRBD2 on 6 matching bases. CDR1 SGHAT and CDR2 FQNNGV come from the germline V gene. The CDR3 runs 18 residues. Between the trimmed V and J ends, which lost 4 bases and 7 bases, there was a span of 25 bases. The chain's CDR3 is CASSSARSAGTPSGELFF. The CDR3 DNA sequence: TGTGCCAGCAGCTCCGCCCGTAGCGCGGGAACCCCCAGCGGGGAGCTGTTTTTT.

This clonotype ranks as medium-sized. The rearrangement joins TRBV12-3 or TRBV12-4 to TRBJ1-1; D gene ambiguous. With 4 bases removed from V and 0 bases from J, the gap between germline ends came to 12 bases. This CDR3 is 15 amino acids long. The CDR3: CASSSRGKMNTEAFF. The CDR3 DNA follows: TGTGCCAGCAGTTCTCGGGGAAAGATGAACACTGAAGCTTTCTTT.

This clonotype is medium-sized. The V and J genes are TRBV24-1 and TRBJ2-1; possibly TRBD1 or TRBD2 for D (6 bases each). The V gene lost 4 bases and the J gene lost 4 bases, with 22 bases spanning the gap. Germline-derived CDR1 and CDR2 are KGHDR and SFDVKD. The CDR3 runs 18 residues. The CDR3 loop is CATSDPDLRRGVYNEQFF. The CDR3 DNA follows: TGTGCCACCAGTGACCCTGACTTGCGGAGGGGGGTATACAATGAGCAGTTCTTC.

As concerns this clonotype: With a much larger clone just one base away, this may be a read error. J is TRBJ2-3 and V is TRBV24-1; D possibly matches TRBD1 or TRBD2 (5 bases each). This CDR3 has 15 residues. Germline CDR1 reads KGHDR; CDR2 reads SFDVKD. CDR3 protein: CAASDPGQGTDTQYF. The DNA for the CDR3 is TGTGCCGCCAGTGACCCGGGGCAGGGCACAGATACGCAGTATTTT.

The rearrangement uses TRBV19 and TRBJ2-3, with D possibly being TRBD2 (6 bases). V lost 7 bases and J lost 0, with 20 bases in between. In germline, CDR1 is LNHDA, CDR2 SQIVND (reference sequence). The CDR3 totals 17 residues. As DNA, the CDR3 is TGTGCCAGTACCCGTGACCATCAGCGGGCCAGCACAGATACGCAGTATTTT. Protein sequence: CASTRDHQRASTDTQYF.

V is TRBV7-2 and J is TRBJ1-1, with D possibly being TRBD1 (5 bases). The ends were cut back, 5 bases at V and 2 bases at J, with 18 bases in the middle. The length of the CDR3 is 16 residues. CDR1 is SGHTA, CDR2 FQGNSA, per germline. CDR3 in amino acids: CASSPRQKSFNTEAFF. The CDR3 nucleotides read TGTGCCAGCAGCCCTCGACAGAAATCCTTTAACACTGAAGCTTTCTTT.

This clonotype is categorized as medium-sized. This chain links TRBV5-6 with TRBJ2-2; D might be TRBD2 (6 bases). The length of the CDR3 is 15 residues. Trimming removed 1 base from V and 6 bases from J, with 13 bases in between. The germline V gene has CDR1 SGHDT and CDR2 YYEEEE. DNA for the CDR3: TGTGCCAGCAGCTTGTCCCCTAGCGAGGCCGGGGAGCTGTTTTTT. Its translation: CASSLSPSEAGELFF.

This clonotype was counted a few times. The genes are TRBV12-3 or TRBV12-4 and TRBJ2-2; D is unclear. Deletions cut 3 bases from V and 4 bases from J, with 6 bases between. The CDR3 has 13 amino acids. The CDR3 DNA reads as TGTGCCAGCAGTTTTACCGTCACCGGGGAGCTGTTTTTT. Translation: CASSFTVTGELFF.

The genes are TRBV5-1 and TRBJ2-1, with TRBD2 identical over 12 bases. The CDR3 is 17 residues long. CDR1 and CDR2 from the germline V gene are SGHRS and YFSETQ. The V and J ends lost 3 bases and 1 base, in that order; junction bases with no gene match: 5. The CDR3 is CASSSGLAGRSYNEQFF. As DNA, the CDR3 is TGCGCCAGCAGCTCCGGACTAGCGGGAAGGTCCTACAATGAGCAGTTCTTC.

In regard to this clonotype: Because it lacks the conserved phenylalanine or tryptophan at the end, this CDR3 is likely a read error. J is TRBJ2-7 and V is TRBV12-3 or TRBV12-4, with D tentatively TRBD2 (6 bases). V shed 1 base and J shed 4 bases, with 11 bases lying between them. CDR3 length: 14 amino acids. The DNA for the CDR3 is TGTGCCAGCAGTTTAGGCGGAGGGGTTTACGAGCAGTACTCC. Protein: CASSLGGGVYEQYS.

A note on this clonotype: Without the conserved terminal phenylalanine or tryptophan, this CDR3 likely stems from a read error. CDR3 region: CASSHRQAGLGEQYL. Here the CDR3 DNA reads TGTGCCAGCAGTCACAGACAAGCGGGCCTCGGCGAGCAGTACCTC. The chain carries TRBV12-3 or TRBV12-4 and TRBJ2-7; D possibly corresponds to TRBD2 (6 bases). Trimming removed 5 bases from V and 6 bases from J, with 20 bases in between. The CDR3 has 15 amino acids.

This clonotype was detected many times. The chain carries TRBV3-1 and TRBJ2-1; D gene uncertain. The CDR3 has 14 residues. Germline V gives CDR1 LGHDT, CDR2 YNNKEL (reference sequence). Between the trimmed V and J ends, which lost 0 bases and 9 bases, there was a span of 12 bases. This CDR3 reads CASSQDPWQTEQFF. The DNA for the CDR3 is TGTGCCAGCAGCCAAGATCCTTGGCAGACTGAGCAGTTCTTC.

The chain uses TRBV18 and TRBJ2-1; tentative D call: TRBD1 (7 bases). Germline V CDR1 and CDR2: KGHSH, LQKENI. The V end was cut by 5 bases, the J end by 7 bases, with 15 bases between. This CDR3 has 14 amino acids. The CDR3 region is CASSSRDSGNEQFF. CDR3 nucleotides: TGTGCCAGCTCATCAAGGGACAGCGGGAATGAGCAGTTCTTC. Complete variable domain (other parts from reference TRBV18 and TRBJ2-1): NAGVMQNPRHLVRRRGQEARLRCSPMKGHSHVYWYRQLPEEGLKFMVYLQKENIIDESGMPKERFSAEFPKEGPSILRIQQVVRGDSAAYFCASSSRDSGNEQFFGPGTRLTVL.

As concerns this clonotype: One end of the junction fails to match germline, which may point to a read error. This chain joins TRBV6-5 and TRBJ2-4; D is unresolved. The CDR3 is made up of 12 amino acids. Germline-derived CDR1 and CDR2 are MNHEY and SVGAGI. CDR3 nucleotide sequence: TGTGCCAGCAGTCGAGACCGAAACATTCAGCACTTC. As protein: CASSRDRNIQHF.